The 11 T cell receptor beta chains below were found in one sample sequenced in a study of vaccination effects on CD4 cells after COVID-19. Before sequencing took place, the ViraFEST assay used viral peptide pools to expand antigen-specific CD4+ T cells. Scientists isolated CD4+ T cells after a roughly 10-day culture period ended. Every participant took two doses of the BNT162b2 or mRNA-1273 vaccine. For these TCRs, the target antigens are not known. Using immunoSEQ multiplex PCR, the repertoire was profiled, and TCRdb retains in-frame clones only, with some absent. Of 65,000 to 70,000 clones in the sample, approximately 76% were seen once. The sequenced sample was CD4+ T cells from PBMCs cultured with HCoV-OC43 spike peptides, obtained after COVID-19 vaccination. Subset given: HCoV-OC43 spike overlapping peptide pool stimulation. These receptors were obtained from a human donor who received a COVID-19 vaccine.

The CDR3 sequence is CASSVGTGVYLETQYF. The CDR3 nucleotides read TGTGCCAGCAGCGTAGGGACAGGGGTTTATTTGGAGACCCAGTACTTC. This sequence joins TRBV9 and TRBJ2-5; 9 bases match TRBD1. The V segment lost 0 bases and the J segment 5 bases; nucleotides outside the gene matches: 8. Germline assignment: CDR1 SGDLS and CDR2 YYNGEE. This CDR3 is built from 16 residues.

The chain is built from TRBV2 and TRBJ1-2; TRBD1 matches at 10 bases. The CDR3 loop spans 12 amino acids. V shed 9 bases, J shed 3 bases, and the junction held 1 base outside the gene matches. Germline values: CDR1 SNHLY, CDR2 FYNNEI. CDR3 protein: CARTGGDYGYTF. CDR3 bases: TGTGCCAGGACAGGGGGCGACTATGGCTACACCTTC.

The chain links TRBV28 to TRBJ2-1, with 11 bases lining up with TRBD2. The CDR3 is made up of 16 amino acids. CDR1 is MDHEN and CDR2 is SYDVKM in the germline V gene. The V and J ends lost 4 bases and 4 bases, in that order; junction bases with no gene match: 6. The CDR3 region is CASSSRLAGHYNEQFF. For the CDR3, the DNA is TGTGCCAGCAGTTCCCGACTAGCGGGGCATTACAATGAGCAGTTCTTC.

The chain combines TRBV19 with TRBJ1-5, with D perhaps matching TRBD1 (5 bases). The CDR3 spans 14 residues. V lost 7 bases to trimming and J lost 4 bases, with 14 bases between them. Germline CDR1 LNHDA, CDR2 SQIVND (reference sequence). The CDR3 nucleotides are TGTGCCAGTATGGCCCGACAGTCGAATCAGCCCCAGCATTTT. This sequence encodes CASMARQSNQPQHF.

CDR3 bases: TGTGCCAGCAGCTTAACAGCGGGACAGGTCTCCTACGAGCAGTACGTC. This sequence encodes CASSLTAGQVSYEQYV. The V gene is TRBV7-2, the J gene TRBJ2-7, with a possible D match to TRBD1 (8 bases). Between the trimmed V and J ends, which lost 2 bases and 0 bases, there was a span of 14 bases. Per the germline V gene, CDR1 is SGHTA and CDR2 is FQGNSA. The CDR3 has 16 residues.

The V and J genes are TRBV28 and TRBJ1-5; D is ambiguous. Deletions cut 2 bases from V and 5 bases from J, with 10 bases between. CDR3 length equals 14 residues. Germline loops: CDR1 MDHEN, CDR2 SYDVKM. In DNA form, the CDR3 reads TGTGCCAGCAGTTTAAGAACAGTTTATCAGCCCCAGCATTTT. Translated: CASSLRTVYQPQHF. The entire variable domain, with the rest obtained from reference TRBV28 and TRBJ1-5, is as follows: DVKVTQSSRYLVKRTGEKVFLECVQDMDHENMFWYRQDPGLGLRLIYFSYDVKMKEKGDIPEGYSVSREKKERFSLILESASTNQTSMYLCASSLRTVYQPQHFGDGTRLSIL.

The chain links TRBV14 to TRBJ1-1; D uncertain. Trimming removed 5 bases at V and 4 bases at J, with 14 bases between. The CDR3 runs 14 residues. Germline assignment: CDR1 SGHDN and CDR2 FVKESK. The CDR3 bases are TGTGCCAGCAGCGGCCAGAGGGAGGTCACTGAAGCTTTCTTT. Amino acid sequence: CASSGQREVTEAFF.

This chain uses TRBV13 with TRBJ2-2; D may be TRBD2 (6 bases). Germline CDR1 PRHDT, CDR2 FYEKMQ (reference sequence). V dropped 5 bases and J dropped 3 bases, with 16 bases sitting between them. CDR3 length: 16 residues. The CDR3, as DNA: TGTGCCAGCAGCCCCCGTAGTAGCGGCTACACCGGGGAGCTGTTTTTT. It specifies CASSPRSSGYTGELFF. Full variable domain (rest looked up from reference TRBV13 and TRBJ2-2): AAGVIQSPRHLIKEKRETATLKCYPIPRHDTVYWYQQGPGQDPQFLISFYEKMQSDKGSIPDRFSAQQFSDYHSELNMSSLELGDSALYFCASSPRSSGYTGELFFGEGSRLTVL.

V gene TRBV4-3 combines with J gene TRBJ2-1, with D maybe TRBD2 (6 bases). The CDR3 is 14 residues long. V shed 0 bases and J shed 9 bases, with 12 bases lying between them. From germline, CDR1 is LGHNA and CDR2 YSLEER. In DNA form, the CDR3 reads TGCGCCAGCAGCCAAGAGGTGGGTAGCGGTGAGCAGTTCTTC. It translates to CASSQEVGSGEQFF.

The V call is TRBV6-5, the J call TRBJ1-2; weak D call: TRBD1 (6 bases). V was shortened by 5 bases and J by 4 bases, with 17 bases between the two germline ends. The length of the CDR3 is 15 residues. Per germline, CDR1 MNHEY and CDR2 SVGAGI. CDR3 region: CASSPTGPSSYGYTF. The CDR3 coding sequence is TGTGCCAGCAGTCCGACAGGACCCTCGAGCTATGGCTACACCTTC.

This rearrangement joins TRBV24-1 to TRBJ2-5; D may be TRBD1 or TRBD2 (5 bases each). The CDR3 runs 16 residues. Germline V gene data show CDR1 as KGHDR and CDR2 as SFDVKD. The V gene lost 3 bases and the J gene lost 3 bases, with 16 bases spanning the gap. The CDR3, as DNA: TGTGCCACCAGTGATCCCCGGGGCCCACCTAAAGAGACCCAGTACTTC. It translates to CATSDPRGPPKETQYF.